This T cell receptor beta chain was identified in a study of T cell responses to AZD1222 COVID-19 vaccine. The table came from immunoSEQ multiplex PCR; TCRdb's copy has only in-frame clones and leaves some out. The data hold 110,000 or so clones, with 70% to 90% observed a single time. Regarding this clone: No antigen is known for it.

Study results and caveats: Unmutated regions of variants are reportedly targeted by nearly half of spike-specific TCRs. Baseline seropositivity characterized only a handful of AZD1222 recipients. Clonal diversity may have been underestimated in mostly white British donors.

Pooled samples include second doses given at about 4 or 12 weeks. J gave up 3 bases and V 1 base, and 2 bases lay outside the gene matches. Germline V CDR1 and CDR2: MNHNS, SASEGT. The length of the CDR3 is 15 residues. This sequence was found in an adult who received the AZD1222 COVID-19 vaccine. V gene TRBV6-1 combines with J gene TRBJ2-1; 8 bases map to TRBD2. The source was peripheral blood, collected 28 days after the second AZD1222 dose. The CDR3 nucleotides read TGTGCCAGCAGTGAAGTGGCGGGGGGCTACAATGAGCAGTTCTTC. It encodes CASSEVAGGYNEQFF.